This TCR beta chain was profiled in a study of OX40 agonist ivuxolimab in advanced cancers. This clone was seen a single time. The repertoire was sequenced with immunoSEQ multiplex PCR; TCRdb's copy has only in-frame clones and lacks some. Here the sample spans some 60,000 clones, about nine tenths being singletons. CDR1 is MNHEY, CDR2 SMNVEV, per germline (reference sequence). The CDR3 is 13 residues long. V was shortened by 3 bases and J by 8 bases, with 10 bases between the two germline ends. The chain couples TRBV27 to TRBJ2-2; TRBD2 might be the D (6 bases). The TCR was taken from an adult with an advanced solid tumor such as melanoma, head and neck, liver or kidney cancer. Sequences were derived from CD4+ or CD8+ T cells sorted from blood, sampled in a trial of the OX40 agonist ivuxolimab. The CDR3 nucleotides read TGTGCCAGCAGTTTCGGGGGAGCGGGGGAGCTGTTTTTT. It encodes CASSFGGAGELFF.